This T cell receptor (beta chain) comes out of a study of blood T cell repertoires in COVID-19. Across the study: Researchers got acute and convalescent COVID-19 samples from the United States, Italy and Spain. PBMCs, B-cell-depleted T cells, or T cells were the source of the cDNA or gDNA that made up the material.

Authors' analysis steps: Nucleated cell counts were estimated from reference gene primer amplification. Assay used: immunoSEQ multiplex PCR; TCRdb lists only in-frame clones, some missing. The D gene and trimming were derived from the DNA, and the V and J assignments and clone size from that table. The table has around 67,000 clones, roughly 80% seen once; the top ten hold 15% to 20%. Sequencing was carried out using peripheral blood. The sequence came from an elderly man with active COVID-19.

The CDR3 DNA follows: TGTGCCAGCAGTCCTGACTTGAATGAGCAGTTCTTC. Its protein product is CASSPDLNEQFF. The chain recombines TRBV6-6 with TRBJ2-1; D unclear. The V gene lost 5 bases and the J gene lost 7 bases, with 9 bases spanning the gap. Germline values: CDR1 MNHNY, CDR2 SVGAGI (reference sequence). This CDR3 has 12 amino acids.